Each of the 23 T cell receptor beta chains below was sequenced from the same sample in a study of T cell responses to AZD1222 COVID-19 vaccine. The table came from immunoSEQ multiplex PCR; TCRdb's copy has only in-frame clones and leaves some out. The sample lists some 120,000 clones, roughly nine tenths seen once, with 5% to 5.5% in the top ten. Source: peripheral blood, taken on day 0 of AZD1222 vaccination. The receptors here all came from an adult in good health.

The CDR3 coding sequence is TGTGCCACCAAGCGGACATGGGAGGGTTCACCCCTCCACTTT. It codes for CATKRTWEGSPLHF. The rearrangement uses TRBV6-5 and TRBJ1-6, with a weak D call TRBD1 (5 bases). Trimming removed 10 bases from V and 9 bases from J, with 19 bases in between. This CDR3 is built from 14 residues. Looked up from germline, CDR1 is MNHEY and CDR2 is SVGAGI.

The chain uses TRBV30 and TRBJ1-6, with 8 positions matching TRBD1. There are 13 residues in the CDR3. CDR1 and CDR2 from the germline V gene are GTSNPN and SVGIG (reference sequence). J was trimmed by 3 bases and V by 5 bases; bases with no gene match: 0. The chain's CDR3 is CAWGTGYNSPLHF. DNA for the CDR3: TGTGCCTGGGGGACAGGCTATAATTCACCCCTCCACTTT.

This clone was detected a few times. CDR3 region: CAISDPTGGKNYEQYF. The CDR3, as DNA: TGTGCCATCAGTGATCCAACAGGGGGGAAAAACTACGAGCAGTACTTC. The chain recombines TRBV10-3 with TRBJ2-7, with 8 positions matching TRBD1. J was trimmed by 3 bases and V by 3 bases; bases with no gene match: 10. Germline V gives CDR1 ENHRY, CDR2 SYGVKD. The CDR3 loop spans 16 amino acids.

J is TRBJ1-1 and V is TRBV7-9, with D unclear. Germline values: CDR1 SEHNR, CDR2 FQNEAQ (reference sequence). V was pared by 6 bases and J by 0 bases, with 17 bases between. This CDR3 comprises 16 residues. Here the CDR3 DNA reads TGTGCCAGCAGTGTGAAGGAAGCACCCATGAACACTGAAGCTTTCTTT. Translation: CASSVKEAPMNTEAFF.

V gene TRBV19 combines with J gene TRBJ2-1, with D possibly being TRBD2 (5 bases). CDR1 is LNHDA, CDR2 SQIVND, per germline (reference sequence). V dropped 5 bases and J dropped 8 bases, with 16 bases sitting between them. The CDR3 totals 14 residues. CDR3 DNA: TGTGCCAGTAGTCCAGGACTGGGTGTCGATGAGCAGTTCTTC. Amino acids: CASSPGLGVDEQFF.

The chain is built from TRBV6-5 and TRBJ2-7; 8 bases fit TRBD2. The CDR3 totals 14 residues. Germline V CDR1 and CDR2: MNHEY, SVGAGI. Trimming removed 6 bases from V and 4 bases from J; junction bases left unmatched: 8. The CDR3 bases are TGTGCCAGCAGACGGGGACTAGAAGGATACGAGCAGTACTTC. Its protein is CASRRGLEGYEQYF.

This chain connects TRBV3-1 (or the pseudogene TRBV3-2) to TRBJ1-3; no definite D call. V lost 2 bases to trimming and J lost 0 bases, with 8 bases between them. CDR1 and CDR2 from the germline V gene are LGHDT and YNNKEL (reference sequence). This CDR3 is built from 15 residues. CDR3 DNA sequence: TGTGCCAGCAGCCAACTCTCCCCCTCTGGAAACACCATATATTTT. It specifies CASSQLSPSGNTIYF.

The genes are TRBV29-1 and TRBJ1-1; tentative D call: TRBD1 (6 bases). CDR3 length: 10 residues. With 5 bases removed from V and 8 bases from J, the gap between germline ends came to 9 bases. Germline CDR1 SQVTM, CDR2 ANQGSEA. The CDR3 DNA reads as TGCAGCGTTCTGACAGGAGAAGCTTTCTTT. It translates to CSVLTGEAFF.

The chain recombines TRBV5-1 with TRBJ1-2; 8 nucleotides agree with TRBD1. V trimming: 4 bases; J trimming: 5 bases; junction bases outside the gene matches: 7. The CDR3 spans 14 residues. Germline CDR1 is SGHRS and CDR2 is YFSETQ. The CDR3 sequence: CASSTGQAGYGYTF. The CDR3 DNA sequence: TGCGCCAGCAGCACGGGACAGGCGGGGTATGGCTACACCTTC. Drawing the rest from reference TRBV5-1 and TRBJ1-2, the complete variable domain is KAGVTQTPRYLIKTRGQQVTLSCSPISGHRSVSWYQQTPGQGLQFLFEYFSETQRNKGNFPGRFSGRQFSNSRSEMNVSTLELGDSALYLCASSTGQAGYGYTFGSGTRLTVV.

This chain connects TRBV19 to TRBJ1-2; D gene uncertain. There are 15 residues in the CDR3. Trimming shortened V by 2 bases and J by 8 bases, and 18 bases separated the two germline ends. Germline lookup yields CDR1 LNHDA and CDR2 SQIVND (reference sequence). The CDR3 DNA follows: TGTGCCAGTAGTATAAAAGGGCCCCTAATGAGAGGCTACACCTTC. This codes for CASSIKGPLMRGYTF.

This clone was seen once. The rearrangement joins TRBV3-1 (or the pseudogene TRBV3-2) to TRBJ1-5, with TRBD1 matching 7 bases. The CDR3 runs to 14 residues. Losses at the gene ends were 3 bases for V and 5 bases for J; bases not matched to a gene: 4. Germline loops: CDR1 LGHDT, CDR2 YNNKEL (reference sequence). Here the CDR3 DNA reads TGTGCCAGCAGCCAGTGGACAGGCGATCAGCCCCAGCATTTT. This translates into CASSQWTGDQPQHF.

The chain recombines TRBV3-1 (or the pseudogene TRBV3-2) with TRBJ1-2; the match to TRBD1 covers 10 bases. Losses at the gene ends were 3 bases for V and 6 bases for J; bases not matched to a gene: 7. The CDR3 consists of 15 residues. Germline CDR1 LGHDT, CDR2 YNNKEL (reference sequence). In nucleotides, the CDR3 is TGTGCCAGCAGCCATAAGGACAGGGGGGGACATGGCTACACCTTC. Amino acid sequence: CASSHKDRGGHGYTF.

This sequence joins TRBV5-1 and TRBJ2-5, with D unresolved. V lost 5 bases to trimming and J lost 4 bases, with 18 bases between them. This CDR3 region has 15 residues. Germline assignment: CDR1 SGHRS and CDR2 YFSETQ. The CDR3, as DNA: TGCGCCAGCAGTTCTTCTCTAGTCAGAGGAGAGACCCAGTACTTC. Residues: CASSSSLVRGETQYF.

The J gene is TRBJ2-5, the V gene TRBV30; D is ambiguous. From germline, CDR1 is GTSNPN and CDR2 SVGIG (reference sequence). V was pared by 1 base and J by 3 bases, with 6 bases between. There are 12 residues in the CDR3. The DNA of the CDR3 is TGTGCCTGGAGTGCGGATGAAGAGACCCAGTACTTC. Its protein product is CAWSADEETQYF.

Worth noting for this clone: This CDR3 is also generated by other DNA sequences in the sample. The V gene is TRBV6-5, the J gene TRBJ1-1, with D hard to call. Germline CDR1 reads MNHEY; CDR2 reads SVGAGI. V lost 6 bases, J lost 3 bases, and 11 bases lay in between. CDR3 length: 13 residues. CDR3 protein: CASSRLADTEAFF. CDR3 nucleotides: TGTGCCAGCAGCCGGTTGGCGGACACTGAAGCTTTCTTT.

The chain couples TRBV2 to TRBJ1-2; D remains unclear. V was pared by 0 bases and J by 4 bases, with 18 bases between. The germline CDR1 and CDR2 sequences are SNHLY and FYNNEI. The CDR3 has 17 residues. The CDR3 bases are TGTGCCAGCAGTGAAGCGATACGGACCTTTGGAATCTATGGCTACACCTTC. Its protein product is CASSEAIRTFGIYGYTF.

The chain couples TRBV19 to TRBJ1-2; D unclear. The CDR3 covers 17 residues. Trimming took 4 bases from V and 5 from J, leaving 23 bases between them. Germline-derived CDR1 and CDR2 are LNHDA and SQIVND (reference sequence). This CDR3 reads CASSTPAGFVVRYGYTF. The CDR3 DNA follows: TGTGCCAGTAGTACCCCGGCAGGTTTCGTTGTTAGGTATGGCTACACCTTC.

The gene calls are TRBV11-1 and TRBJ2-3; D uncertain. The CDR3 sequence is 14 residues long. Germline assignment: CDR1 SGHAT and CDR2 FQDESV (reference sequence). V was trimmed by 8 bases and J by 0 bases, leaving 12 bases between them. The CDR3 DNA sequence: TGTGCCAGCGTCGCCCCTAGTAGCACAGATACGCAGTATTTT. Translation: CASVAPSSTDTQYF.

CDR3 loop: CASSLRQVYNEQFF. The CDR3 nucleotides are TGTGCCAGCAGCTTGAGACAAGTCTACAATGAGCAGTTCTTC. The rearrangement joins TRBV14 to TRBJ2-1; D is ambiguous. The germline V gene has CDR1 SGHDN and CDR2 FVKESK. This CDR3 is 14 amino acids long. V was shortened by 5 bases and J by 3 bases, with 11 bases between the two germline ends.

The V and J genes are TRBV19 and TRBJ1-5, with 12 bases aligning to TRBD1. The germline V gene has CDR1 LNHDA and CDR2 SQIVND (reference sequence). This CDR3 comprises 16 residues. V lost 3 bases, J lost 3 bases, and 3 bases stayed unmatched. CDR3 coding DNA: TGTGCCAGTAGTATTTGGGGACAGGGGGCCAATCAGCCCCAGCATTTT. Its protein is CASSIWGQGANQPQHF.

This clone was recorded once. The rearrangement joins TRBV2 to TRBJ1-5; D may be TRBD1 (6 bases). Per germline, CDR1 SNHLY and CDR2 FYNNEI. V was pared by 2 bases and J by 1 base, with 12 bases between. This CDR3 contains 16 residues. In DNA, the CDR3 is TGTGCCAGCAGTGAAAGGGGGAGGCTAAGCAATCAGCCCCAGCATTTT. Translation gives CASSERGRLSNQPQHF.

The CDR3 DNA sequence: TGTGCCTGGAGTGACCATTACCGGGACAGGGGATCAAACACCATATATTTT. Its protein product is CAWSDHYRDRGSNTIYF. V usage is TRBV30 and J usage is TRBJ1-3; 10 bases are a match to TRBD1. Germline CDR1 GTSNPN, CDR2 SVGIG (reference sequence). This CDR3 spans 17 amino acids. V shed 1 base and J 6 bases; nucleotides not matched to a gene: 12. The variable domain in full, with the rest retrieved from reference TRBV30 and TRBJ1-3, is SQTIHQWPATLVQPVGSPLSLECTVEGTSNPNLYWYRQAAGRGLQLLFYSVGIGQISSEVPQNLSASRPQDRQFILSSKKLLLSDSGFYLCAWSDHYRDRGSNTIYFGEGSWLTVV.

This sequence joins TRBV7-9 and TRBJ2-2, with TRBD1 as a possible D gene (6 bases). Trimming left V 7 bases short and J 3 bases short, with 24 bases between. CDR3 length: 18 residues. Germline V gives CDR1 SEHNR, CDR2 FQNEAQ (reference sequence). DNA of the CDR3: TGTGCCAGCACCAGGGGTCTCCTGGGCACCTACGACACCGGGGAGCTGTTTTTT. Residues: CASTRGLLGTYDTGELFF. The full variable domain, its missing parts supplied by reference TRBV7-9 and TRBJ2-2, is DTGVSQNPRHKITKRGQNVTFRCDPISEHNRLYWYRQTLGQGPEFLTYFQNEAQLEKSRLLSDRFSAERPKGSFSTLEIQRTEQGDSAMYLCASTRGLLGTYDTGELFFGEGSRLTVL.